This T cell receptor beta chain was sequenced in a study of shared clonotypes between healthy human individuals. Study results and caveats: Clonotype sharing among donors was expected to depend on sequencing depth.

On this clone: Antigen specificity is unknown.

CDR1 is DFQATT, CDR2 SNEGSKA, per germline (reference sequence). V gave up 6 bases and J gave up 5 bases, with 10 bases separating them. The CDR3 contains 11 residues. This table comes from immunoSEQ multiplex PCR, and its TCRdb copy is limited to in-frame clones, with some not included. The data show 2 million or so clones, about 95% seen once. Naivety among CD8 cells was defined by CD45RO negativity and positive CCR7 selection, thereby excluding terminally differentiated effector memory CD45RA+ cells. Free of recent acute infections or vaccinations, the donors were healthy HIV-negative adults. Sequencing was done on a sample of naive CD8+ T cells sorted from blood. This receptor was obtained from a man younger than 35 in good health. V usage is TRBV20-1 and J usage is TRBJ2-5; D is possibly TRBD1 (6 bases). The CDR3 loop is CSAGGRETQYF. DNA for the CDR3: TGCAGTGCAGGGGGTAGGGAGACCCAGTACTTC.